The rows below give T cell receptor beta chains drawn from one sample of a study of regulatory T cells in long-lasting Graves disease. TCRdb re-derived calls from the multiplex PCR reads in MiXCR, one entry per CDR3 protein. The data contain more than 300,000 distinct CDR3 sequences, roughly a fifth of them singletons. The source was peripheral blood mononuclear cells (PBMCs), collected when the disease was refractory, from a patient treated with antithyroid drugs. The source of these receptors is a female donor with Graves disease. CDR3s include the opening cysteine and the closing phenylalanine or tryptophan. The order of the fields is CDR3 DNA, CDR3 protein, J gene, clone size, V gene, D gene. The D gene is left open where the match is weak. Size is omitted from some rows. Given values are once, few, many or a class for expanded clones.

TGCGCCAGCAGCCAAGATACTACAACCGGGGAGCTGTTTTTT	CASSQDTTTGELFF	TRBJ2-2	-	TRBV4-1	-
-	CASSFLAGAFF	TRBJ1-1	-	TRBV12-3/TRBV12-4	-
TGCGCCAGCAGCCAAGCCTATGGACCGGATGGCTACACCTTC	CASSQAYGPDGYTF	TRBJ1-2	-	TRBV4-1	-
TGCAGTGCTTCCCTAAACTGGGGGAACACTGAAGCTTTCTTT	CSASLNWGNTEAFF	TRBJ1-1	many	TRBV20-1	-
TGTGCCAGCAGCTTAATGGGGGGGCGGAATCAGCCCCAGCATTTT	CASSLMGGRNQPQHF	TRBJ1-5	many	TRBV7-2	-
TGCAGCGTCCAGACAGGGGGGAACACTGAAGCTTTCTTT	CSVQTGGNTEAFF	TRBJ1-1	-	TRBV29-1	TRBD1
TGTGCCAGCAGCTTACTTGCGGGGCTAGGGGAGACCCAGTACTTC	CASSLLAGLGETQYF	TRBJ2-5	many	TRBV11-2	-
TGTGCCAGCACTGTCCTTCTGAACACTGAAGCTTTCTTT	CASTVLLNTEAFF	TRBJ1-1	many	TRBV6-1	-
TGTGCCACCTTGACTAGCTCTGAGTTTGGCGGGGAGCTGTTTTTT	CATLTSSEFGGELFF	TRBJ2-2	-	TRBV10-3	TRBD2
TGTGCCAGCAGTTTTTCCCCTTTGGCGGCGGGGTATGGCTACACCTTC	CASSFSPLAAGYGYTF	TRBJ1-2	many	TRBV12-3/TRBV12-4	-
TGTGCCAGCAGTTTAGCCCTAGCGGGAGCCGGGGAGCTGTTTTTT	CASSLALAGAGELFF	TRBJ2-2	-	TRBV27	TRBD2
TGTGCCAGTAGTATGGGTACAGACTATAATCAGCCCCAGCATTTT	CASSMGTDYNQPQHF	TRBJ1-5	few	TRBV19	-
TGTGCCAGCAGCCAAGGACAGACCTTGAACACTGAAGCTTTCTTT	CASSQGQTLNTEAFF	TRBJ1-1	-	TRBV3-1	-
TGTGCCAGCAGCTTAAAATCCGGGCCAGAGCCCCAGCATTTT	CASSLKSGPEPQHF	TRBJ1-5	-	TRBV7-8	-
TGTGCCAGCAGGGACTGGGGGACTAGCGGGGTCACAGATACGCAGTATTTT	CASRDWGTSGVTDTQYF	TRBJ2-3	-	TRBV7-2	TRBD2
TGTGCCAGCAGCCAAGATCTTGAGGGGGCGGATACGCAGTATTTT	CASSQDLEGADTQYF	TRBJ2-3	-	TRBV4-1	TRBD1
TGTGCCAGTAGTACGGCGACTGGACCCTACGAGCAGTACTTC	CASSTATGPYEQYF	TRBJ2-7	-	TRBV19	-
TGTGCCAGCACCCCGGGCTCCCCGGCGGACACTGAAGCTTTCTTT	CASTPGSPADTEAFF	TRBJ1-1	few	TRBV27	-
TGTGCCAGCAGTCTCCCGGGACTAGCGCACAACTACGAGCAGTACTTC	CASSLPGLAHNYEQYF	TRBJ2-7	many	TRBV28	TRBD2
TGTGCCAGCAGTGAAGCTAGGGACAGGGTGCACAACGAGCAGTACTTC	CASSEARDRVHNEQYF	TRBJ2-7	few	TRBV2	TRBD1
TGTGCCGCCCTAGCTTCCAGCGGGAGGGCCGGGACCTACGAGCAGTACTTC	CAALASSGRAGTYEQYF	TRBJ2-7	few	TRBV28	TRBD2
TGTGCCAGCAGCTCTGGGACTAGTTATGAGACCCAGTACTTC	CASSSGTSYETQYF	TRBJ2-5	many	TRBV7-9	TRBD2
TGTGCCAGCAGTGAAGGGACTAGCGTACGACAAGAGACCCAGTACTTC	CASSEGTSVRQETQYF	TRBJ2-5	many	TRBV2	TRBD2
TGTGCCAGCAGTATGGACAAGGCAGGGACTGAAGCTTTCTTT	CASSMDKAGTEAFF	TRBJ1-1	-	TRBV27	-
TGTGCCACCTCTGACCGAAGATCCGGAAACATTCAGTACTTC	CATSDRRSGNIQYF	TRBJ2-4	many	TRBV24-1	-
TGTGCCAGCAGCTTAGAGGCCTACGAGCAGTACTTC	CASSLEAYEQYF	TRBJ2-7	many	TRBV11-1	-
TGTGCCAGTAGTATATTCGACACGAATCAGCCCCAGCATTTT	CASSIFDTNQPQHF	TRBJ1-5	-	TRBV19	-
TGTGCCAGCAACCTAGCGGGGGGTAATGAGCAGTTCTTC	CASNLAGGNEQFF	TRBJ2-1	few	TRBV3-1	TRBD2
TGCAGTATGGACAGTTACGAGCAGTACTTC	CSMDSYEQYF	TRBJ2-7	-	TRBV20-1	-
TGTGCCAGCAGACCCGACAGGTTGGAGACCCAGTACTTC	CASRPDRLETQYF	TRBJ2-5	many	TRBV7-9	-
TGTGCCAGCAGTTTCCCTCCGACAGGGGGCAGGGAGACCCAGTACTTC	CASSFPPTGGRETQYF	TRBJ2-5	-	TRBV2	TRBD1
TGTGCCAGCAGCGTACGGAACTCTGGGGCCAACGTCCTGACTTTC	CASSVRNSGANVLTF	TRBJ2-6	few	TRBV9	-
TGTGCCAGTAGTGACAGATCCTATAATTCACCCCTCCACTTT	CASSDRSYNSPLHF	TRBJ1-6	-	TRBV19	-
TGTGCCAGCAGCCCCAGGCAGAACACTGAAGCTTTCTTT	CASSPRQNTEAFF	TRBJ1-1	many	TRBV18	-
TGCAGCGTCCAGGGGGGAAGTGGGGCTTTCTTT	CSVQGGSGAFF	TRBJ1-1	-	TRBV29-1	TRBD1
TGTGCCACCAGAACCGACATTACAGGGGGGTATGGCTACACCTTC	CATRTDITGGYGYTF	TRBJ1-2	few	TRBV10-3	TRBD1
TGTGCCAGCAGCCAAGTTACAGGGACGGGCGATTCACCCCTCCACTTT	CASSQVTGTGDSPLHF	TRBJ1-6	many	TRBV3-1	-
TGCAGTGCTAGTCGGGGGGTCAGCAATCAGCCCCAGCATTTT	CSASRGVSNQPQHF	TRBJ1-5	many	TRBV20-1	-
TGTGCCAGCAGTGGACAGGGGAAAGGCAATCAGCCCCAGCATTTT	CASSGQGKGNQPQHF	TRBJ1-5	few	TRBV2	TRBD1
TGTGCCAGCAGCTTAGTCCCTGGTGGGGACTCAGATACGCAGTATTTT	CASSLVPGGDSDTQYF	TRBJ2-3	-	TRBV7-9	-
TGTGCCAGCAGCTTAGATCTTGGGGGCACCGGGGAGCTGTTTTTT	CASSLDLGGTGELFF	TRBJ2-2	-	TRBV7-9	-
TGTGCCATCAGTCACGGGGATACTGAAGCTTTCTTT	CAISHGDTEAFF	TRBJ1-1	few	TRBV10-3	-
TGTGCCAGTAGCTTGGACAGGGAGATGACTGAAACTTTCTTT	CASSLDREMTETFF	TRBJ1-1	-	TRBV19	TRBD1
TGCGCCAGCAGCTTGCAGGGGGTTGTCGGCTACACCTTC	CASSLQGVVGYTF	TRBJ1-2	few	TRBV5-1	TRBD1
TGTGCCAGCAGTTACTCTAGCGGGTATGACAATGAGCAGTTCTTC	CASSYSSGYDNEQFF	TRBJ2-1	-	TRBV6-5	TRBD2
TGTGCTGTAGGGGAGAACTACGAGCAGTACTTC	CAVGENYEQYF	TRBJ2-7	few	TRBV30	-
TGCAGTGCTCGCTACCCCGACAGGGTGTATGGCTACACCTTC	CSARYPDRVYGYTF	TRBJ1-2	few	TRBV20-1	TRBD1
TGTGCCAGTAGTATAGGATTTGAGGAACTGAACACTGAAGCTTTCTTT	CASSIGFEELNTEAFF	TRBJ1-1	few	TRBV19	-
TGTGCCAGCAGCTTGCCCGGGATTTCCTACGAGCAGTACTTC	CASSLPGISYEQYF	TRBJ2-7	few	TRBV2	-
TGTGCCAGCAGACTAGCGGGATCCCGGGGCGGGGAGCTGTTTTTT	CASRLAGSRGGELFF	TRBJ2-2	many	TRBV2	TRBD2
TGCAGTGCTAGAGGGGCCGTATCGAATCAGCCCCAGCATTTT	CSARGAVSNQPQHF	TRBJ1-5	-	TRBV20-1	-
TGTGCCAGCAGTTTGGACCTACAGCCCCAGCATTTT	CASSLDLQPQHF	TRBJ1-5	many	TRBV12-3/TRBV12-4	-
TGTGCCACCAGTGATGGGGGCACTGAAGCTTTCTTT	CATSDGGTEAFF	TRBJ1-1	-	TRBV24-1	-
TGCAGCGTTGCTTTCAGGGCTGAGGAGACCCAGTACTTC	CSVAFRAEETQYF	TRBJ2-5	-	TRBV29-1	-
TGCAGTGCTAGAGGGAGAGGCTTCGAGCGGTACTTC	CSARGRGFERYF	TRBJ2-7	-	TRBV20-1	-
TGTGCCAGTAGTATCGTCACGAGGGGGATATATGGCTACACCTTC	CASSIVTRGIYGYTF	TRBJ1-2	-	TRBV19	-
TGCAGTGCTCAGAGACTGCAAAGATACGAGCAGTACTTC	CSAQRLQRYEQYF	TRBJ2-7	many	TRBV20-1	-
TGTGCCACCAGTGCCGGAGACAGGCAATTTCAGTTCTTC	CATSAGDRQFQFF	TRBJ2-1	few	TRBV24-1	-
TGTGCCAGCAGCTTGGCAGGGGTTTTGAATAATTCACCCCTCCACTTT	CASSLAGVLNNSPLHF	TRBJ1-6	-	TRBV7-2	-
TGTGCTACGTCGGGGAACACTGAAGCTTTCTTT	CATSGNTEAFF	TRBJ1-1	many	TRBV30	-